This passage covers 4 T cell receptor beta chains from one sample sequenced in a study of T cell responses to AZD1222 COVID-19 vaccine. Assay used: immunoSEQ multiplex PCR; TCRdb lists only in-frame clones, some missing. The sample has roughly 100,000 clones, approximately 84% seen once; the top ten hold more than 15%. Material: peripheral blood, obtained on day 0 of AZD1222 vaccination. All receptors derive from an adult in good health.

The chain is built from TRBV10-1 and TRBJ2-3; D is unresolved. Germline lookup yields CDR1 WNHNN and CDR2 SYGVQD (reference sequence). This CDR3 contains 13 residues. Trimming removed 8 bases from V and 1 base from J, with 10 bases in between. In DNA form, the CDR3 reads TGCGCCAGCGCCCCGTCAGGCACAGATACGCAGTATTTT. Amino acids: CASAPSGTDTQYF.

The rearrangement joins TRBV10-2 to TRBJ2-7; 7 nucleotides match TRBD1. Germline V gene data show CDR1 as WSHSY and CDR2 as SAAADI. This CDR3 is 14 amino acids long. V shed 3 bases and J 2 bases; nucleotides not matched to a gene: 4. CDR3 loop: CASSDPGTAYEQYF. CDR3 DNA: TGCGCCAGCAGTGACCCCGGGACAGCCTACGAGCAGTACTTC.

The V call is TRBV19, the J call TRBJ1-1; D perhaps matches TRBD1 (5 bases). From germline, CDR1 is LNHDA and CDR2 SQIVND (reference sequence). The CDR3 consists of 11 residues. V lost 8 bases and J lost 7, with 11 bases in between. CDR3 protein: CASLRGSEAFF. CDR3 in DNA: TGTGCCAGTCTTCGGGGCAGTGAAGCTTTCTTT. Full variable domain (rest looked up from reference TRBV19 and TRBJ1-1): DGGITQSPKYLFRKEGQNVTLSCEQNLNHDAMYWYRQDPGQGLRLIYYSQIVNDFQKGDIAEGYSVSREKKESFPLTVTSAQKNPTAFYLCASLRGSEAFFGQGTRLTVV.

This chain joins TRBV30 and TRBJ2-7; weak D call: TRBD2 (6 bases). Germline V CDR1 and CDR2: GTSNPN, SVGIG (reference sequence). V was trimmed by 5 bases and J by 3 bases, leaving 11 bases between them. This CDR3 contains 12 residues. The CDR3 here is CAWGGPFYEQYF. CDR3 nucleotide sequence: TGTGCCTGGGGAGGGCCGTTCTACGAGCAGTACTTC.